A selection of T cell receptor beta chains follows, all from one sample in a study of shared clonotypes between healthy human individuals. Assay used: immunoSEQ multiplex PCR; TCRdb lists only in-frame clones, some missing. This sample has about 480,000 clones, with 79% found just once. The sample consisted of PBMCs. These receptors came from a woman aged 40 to 50 in good health. Some clones in this sample may be carry-over from other donors' samples. Each CDR3 is given with its conserved first and last residue. The D gene is left open where the match is weak. Clone size is not always given. Where it is, it says once, few, many or a class for expanded clones.

j_call: TRBJ1-1
d_call: TRBD1
clone_size: few
v_call: TRBV28
cdr3_aa: CASRSQGYTEAFF
cdr3_nt: TGTGCCAGCAGATCACAGGGGTACACTGAAGCTTTCTTT

j_call: TRBJ2-7
d_call: .
clone_size: .
v_call: TRBV5-1
cdr3_aa: CASSTTGHPYEQYF
cdr3_nt: TGCGCCAGCAGCACCACAGGCCACCCCTACGAGCAGTACTTC

j_call: TRBJ1-2
d_call: TRBD1
clone_size: .
v_call: TRBV5-1
cdr3_aa: CASSLVGQRLDGYTF
cdr3_nt: TGCGCCAGCAGCTTGGTGGGACAGAGATTGGATGGCTACACCTTC

j_call: TRBJ2-5
d_call: TRBD1
clone_size: few
v_call: TRBV9
cdr3_aa: CASTRQGYLEETQYF
cdr3_nt: TGTGCCAGCACCCGACAGGGCTACCTGGAGGAGACCCAGTACTTC

j_call: TRBJ2-3
d_call: .
clone_size: .
v_call: TRBV4-3
cdr3_aa: CASSRTGTSTDTQYF
cdr3_nt: TGCGCCAGCAGCCGCACCGGGACTAGCACAGATACGCAGTATTTT

j_call: TRBJ2-5
d_call: TRBD2
clone_size: .
v_call: TRBV5-1
cdr3_aa: CASSFGNVGGFQETQYF
cdr3_nt: TGCGCCAGCAGCTTCGGTAATGTCGGGGGGTTCCAAGAGACCCAGTACTTC

j_call: TRBJ2-7
d_call: .
clone_size: .
v_call: TRBV20-1
cdr3_aa: CSARDNYEQYF
cdr3_nt: TGCAGTGCTAGAGATAATTACGAGCAGTACTTC

j_call: TRBJ2-6
d_call: .
clone_size: .
v_call: TRBV7-2
cdr3_aa: CASSLEGTGANVLTF
cdr3_nt: TGTGCCAGCAGCTTAGAGGGCACTGGGGCCAACGTCCTGACTTTC

j_call: TRBJ2-3
d_call: .
clone_size: .
v_call: TRBV5-4
cdr3_aa: CASSLGGADTQYF
cdr3_nt: TGTGCCAGCAGCTTGGGAGGTGCAGATACGCAGTATTTT

j_call: TRBJ1-2
d_call: .
clone_size: .
v_call: TRBV28
cdr3_aa: CASSHRQVHYGYTF
cdr3_nt: TGTGCCAGCAGCCACAGACAGGTTCACTATGGCTACACCTTC

j_call: TRBJ2-3
d_call: TRBD2
clone_size: .
v_call: TRBV5-4
cdr3_aa: CASSQGLAGGKDTQYF
cdr3_nt: TGTGCCAGCAGCCAGGGACTAGCGGGAGGAAAAGATACGCAGTATTTT

j_call: TRBJ2-1
d_call: TRBD2
clone_size: .
v_call: TRBV7-3
cdr3_aa: CASSPKSGTSGHNEQFF
cdr3_nt: TGTGCCAGCAGCCCAAAGTCAGGGACTAGCGGACACAATGAGCAGTTCTTC

j_call: TRBJ2-7
d_call: .
clone_size: .
v_call: TRBV27
cdr3_aa: CASSLGQGRYEQYF
cdr3_nt: TGTGCCAGCAGTTTAGGCCAGGGGCGCTACGAGCAGTACTTC

j_call: TRBJ2-7
d_call: .
clone_size: many
v_call: TRBV10-2
cdr3_aa: CASSDLDGAYEQYF
cdr3_nt: TGCGCCAGCAGTGATTTGGACGGAGCCTACGAGCAGTACTTC

j_call: TRBJ1-4
d_call: TRBD1
clone_size: .
v_call: TRBV5-1
cdr3_aa: CASSPLTGSGEKLFF
cdr3_nt: TGCGCCAGCAGCCCACTGACAGGGAGTGGCGAAAAACTGTTTTTT

j_call: TRBJ2-3
d_call: .
clone_size: .
v_call: TRBV7-6
cdr3_aa: CASSLGGGGSDTQYF
cdr3_nt: TGTGCCAGCAGCTTAGGCGGTGGGGGTTCAGATACGCAGTATTTT

j_call: TRBJ1-1
d_call: TRBD1
clone_size: few
v_call: TRBV28
cdr3_aa: CASRGDRVNTEAFF
cdr3_nt: TGTGCCAGCAGAGGGGACAGGGTGAACACTGAAGCTTTCTTT

j_call: TRBJ1-5
d_call: .
clone_size: .
v_call: TRBV6-5
cdr3_aa: CATNGAFGQPQHF
cdr3_nt: TGTGCCACCAACGGGGCGTTCGGTCAGCCCCAGCATTTT

j_call: TRBJ1-3
d_call: .
clone_size: few
v_call: TRBV5-1
cdr3_aa: CASSLTGPGNTIYF
cdr3_nt: TGCGCCAGCAGCTTGACAGGGCCTGGAAACACCATATATTTT

j_call: TRBJ2-1
d_call: TRBD2
clone_size: .
v_call: TRBV6-1
cdr3_aa: CASYLGLAYNEQFF
cdr3_nt: TGTGCCAGTTACTTAGGACTAGCCTACAATGAGCAGTTCTTC

j_call: TRBJ2-1
d_call: TRBD1
clone_size: once
v_call: TRBV5-1
cdr3_aa: CASSKGQGAYNEQFF
cdr3_nt: TGCGCCAGCAGCAAAGGACAGGGGGCCTACAATGAGCAGTTCTTC

j_call: TRBJ2-1
d_call: .
clone_size: .
v_call: TRBV7-7
cdr3_aa: CASSPGVGYEQFF
cdr3_nt: TGTGCTAGCAGCCCCGGGGTTGGCTATGAGCAGTTCTTC

j_call: TRBJ2-7
d_call: .
clone_size: .
v_call: TRBV6-1
cdr3_aa: CASGPSGASEQYF
cdr3_nt: TGTGCCAGCGGCCCCTCCGGGGCCTCCGAGCAGTACTTC

j_call: TRBJ2-5
d_call: .
clone_size: many
v_call: TRBV5-1
cdr3_aa: CASSSAGAKETQYF
cdr3_nt: TGCGCCAGCAGCTCTGCGGGGGCGAAGGAGACCCAGTACTTC

j_call: TRBJ2-3
d_call: .
clone_size: .
v_call: TRBV30
cdr3_aa: CAWRSFTDTQYF
cdr3_nt: TGTGCCTGGAGGTCTTTCACAGATACGCAGTATTTT

j_call: TRBJ2-3
d_call: TRBD2
clone_size: .
v_call: TRBV4-1
cdr3_aa: CASSQVIDGGSPDTQYF
cdr3_nt: TGCGCCAGCAGCCAAGTGATCGATGGCGGGAGTCCCGATACGCAGTATTTT

j_call: TRBJ1-1
d_call: TRBD1
clone_size: .
v_call: TRBV15
cdr3_aa: CATSPGGGVTEAFF
cdr3_nt: TGTGCCACCAGCCCAGGGGGGGGAGTCACTGAAGCTTTCTTT

j_call: TRBJ2-1
d_call: .
clone_size: .
v_call: TRBV28
cdr3_aa: CASSLGDLVRNEQFF
cdr3_nt: TGTGCCAGCAGTTTAGGGGACCTGGTGAGGAATGAGCAGTTCTTC

j_call: TRBJ2-3
d_call: TRBD2
clone_size: .
v_call: TRBV7-3
cdr3_aa: CASSLAGVRTDTQYF
cdr3_nt: TGTGCCAGCAGCTTAGCGGGAGTACGCACAGATACGCAGTATTTT

j_call: TRBJ2-5
d_call: TRBD1
clone_size: .
v_call: TRBV4-2
cdr3_aa: CASSPRQGMEETQYF
cdr3_nt: TGTGCCAGCAGCCCCCGACAGGGAATGGAGGAGACCCAGTACTTC

j_call: TRBJ2-3
d_call: .
clone_size: once
v_call: TRBV29-1
cdr3_aa: CSVGGGVTDTQYF
cdr3_nt: TGCAGCGTTGGGGGGGGCGTTACAGATACGCAGTATTTT

j_call: TRBJ2-1
d_call: TRBD2
clone_size: .
v_call: TRBV11-3
cdr3_aa: CASSDGLAAYNEQFF
cdr3_nt: TGTGCCAGCAGCGACGGACTAGCGGCCTACAATGAGCAGTTCTTC

j_call: TRBJ1-3
d_call: TRBD1
clone_size: .
v_call: TRBV19
cdr3_aa: CASSPGTGVGNTIYF
cdr3_nt: TGTGCCAGTAGTCCTGGGACAGGGGTAGGAAACACCATATATTTT

j_call: TRBJ1-1
d_call: .
clone_size: .
v_call: TRBV25-1
cdr3_aa: CASTPLGAGEAFF
cdr3_nt: TGTGCCAGCACCCCCCTGGGGGCAGGTGAAGCTTTCTTT

j_call: TRBJ2-5
d_call: .
clone_size: .
v_call: TRBV5-1
cdr3_aa: CASSSDSFQETQYF
cdr3_nt: TGCGCCAGCAGCTCGGACAGTTTTCAAGAGACCCAGTACTTC

j_call: TRBJ2-7
d_call: .
clone_size: once
v_call: TRBV11-3
cdr3_aa: CASSLAGHIYEQYF
cdr3_nt: TGTGCCAGCAGCTTAGCCGGACACATCTACGAGCAGTACTTC

j_call: TRBJ2-5
d_call: .
clone_size: .
v_call: TRBV28
cdr3_aa: CASSFSVRTQETQYF
cdr3_nt: TGTGCCAGCAGTTTCAGCGTACGGACCCAAGAGACCCAGTACTTC

j_call: TRBJ2-7
d_call: .
clone_size: .
v_call: TRBV4-2
cdr3_aa: CASSLENGAGTRGEQYF
cdr3_nt: TGTGCCAGCAGCCTAGAGAACGGGGCAGGGACACGGGGCGAGCAGTACTTC

j_call: TRBJ2-1
d_call: TRBD2
clone_size: .
v_call: TRBV2
cdr3_aa: CASSDRGLAGVDEQFF
cdr3_nt: TGTGCCAGCAGTGATAGGGGACTAGCGGGAGTCGATGAGCAGTTCTTC

j_call: TRBJ2-1
d_call: TRBD1
clone_size: .
v_call: TRBV5-1
cdr3_aa: CASSPLTGVSYNEQFF
cdr3_nt: TGCGCCAGCAGCCCTCTGACAGGGGTATCCTACAATGAGCAGTTCTTC

j_call: TRBJ2-5
d_call: .
clone_size: .
v_call: TRBV30
cdr3_aa: CAWRIGGVETQYF
cdr3_nt: TGTGCCTGGAGGATCGGGGGCGTAGAGACCCAGTACTTC

j_call: TRBJ2-7
d_call: TRBD1
clone_size: .
v_call: TRBV7-6
cdr3_aa: CASSLRKGTRTGNSYEQYF
cdr3_nt: TGTGCCAGCAGCTTAAGGAAGGGGACCCGGACAGGGAACTCCTACGAGCAGTACTTC

j_call: TRBJ1-1
d_call: TRBD1
clone_size: many
v_call: TRBV18
cdr3_aa: CASSPGTELNTEAFF
cdr3_nt: TGTGCCAGCTCACCCGGGACAGAACTCAACACTGAAGCTTTCTTT